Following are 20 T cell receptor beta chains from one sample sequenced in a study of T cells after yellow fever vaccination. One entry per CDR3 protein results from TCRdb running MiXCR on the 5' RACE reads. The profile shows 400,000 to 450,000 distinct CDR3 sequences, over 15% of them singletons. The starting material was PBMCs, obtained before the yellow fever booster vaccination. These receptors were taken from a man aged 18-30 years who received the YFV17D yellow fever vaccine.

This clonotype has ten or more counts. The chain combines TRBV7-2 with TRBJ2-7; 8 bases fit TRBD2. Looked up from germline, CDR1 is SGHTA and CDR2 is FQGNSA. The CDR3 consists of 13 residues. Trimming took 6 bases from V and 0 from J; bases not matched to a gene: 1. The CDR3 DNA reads TGTGCCAGCAGGGGGACTAGCTCCTACGAGCAGTACTTC. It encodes CASRGTSSYEQYF.

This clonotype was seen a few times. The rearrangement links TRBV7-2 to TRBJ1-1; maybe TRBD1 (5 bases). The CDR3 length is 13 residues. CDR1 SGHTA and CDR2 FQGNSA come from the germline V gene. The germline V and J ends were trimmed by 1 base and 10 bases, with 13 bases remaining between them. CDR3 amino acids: CASSLVGARGAFF. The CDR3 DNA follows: TGTGCCAGCAGCTTAGTAGGGGCCCGCGGAGCTTTCTTT. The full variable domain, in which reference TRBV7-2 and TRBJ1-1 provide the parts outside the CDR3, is GAGVSQSPSNKVTEKGKDVELRCDPISGHTALYWYRQSLGQGLEFLIYFQGNSAPDKSGLPSDRFSAERTGGSVSTLTIQRTQQEDSAVYLCASSLVGARGAFFGQGTRLTVV.

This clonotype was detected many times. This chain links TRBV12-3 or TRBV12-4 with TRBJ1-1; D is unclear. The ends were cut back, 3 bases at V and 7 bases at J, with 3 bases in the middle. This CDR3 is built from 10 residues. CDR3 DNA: TGTGCCAGCAGTTTGGTTGAAGCTTTCTTT. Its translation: CASSLVEAFF.

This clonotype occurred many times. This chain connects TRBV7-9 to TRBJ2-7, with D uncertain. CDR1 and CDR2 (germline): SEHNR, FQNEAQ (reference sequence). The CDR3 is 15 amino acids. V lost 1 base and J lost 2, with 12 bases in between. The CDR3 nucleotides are TGTGCCAGCAGCTTAGTGGGTGGTGGGGCCTACGAGCAGTACTTC. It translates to CASSLVGGGAYEQYF. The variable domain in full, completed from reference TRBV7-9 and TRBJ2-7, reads DTGVSQNPRHKITKRGQNVTFRCDPISEHNRLYWYRQTLGQGPEFLTYFQNEAQLEKSRLLSDRFSAERPKGSFSTLEIQRTEQGDSAMYLCASSLVGGGAYEQYFGPGTRLTVT.

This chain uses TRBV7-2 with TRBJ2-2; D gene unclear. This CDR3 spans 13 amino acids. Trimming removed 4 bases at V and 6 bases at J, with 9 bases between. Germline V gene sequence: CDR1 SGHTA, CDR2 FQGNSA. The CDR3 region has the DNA TGTGCCAGCAGCTCTAACCCCCCCGGGGAGCTGTTTTTT. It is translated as CASSSNPPGELFF.

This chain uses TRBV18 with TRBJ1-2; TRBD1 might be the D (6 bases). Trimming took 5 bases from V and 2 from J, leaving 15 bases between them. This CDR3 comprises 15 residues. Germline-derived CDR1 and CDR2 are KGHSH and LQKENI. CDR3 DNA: TGTGCCAGCTCAGGGGACACTGAGCGCAACTATGGCTACACCTTC. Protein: CASSGDTERNYGYTF. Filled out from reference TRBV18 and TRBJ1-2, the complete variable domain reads NAGVMQNPRHLVRRRGQEARLRCSPMKGHSHVYWYRQLPEEGLKFMVYLQKENIIDESGMPKERFSAEFPKEGPSILRIQQVVRGDSAAYFCASSGDTERNYGYTFGSGTRLTVV.

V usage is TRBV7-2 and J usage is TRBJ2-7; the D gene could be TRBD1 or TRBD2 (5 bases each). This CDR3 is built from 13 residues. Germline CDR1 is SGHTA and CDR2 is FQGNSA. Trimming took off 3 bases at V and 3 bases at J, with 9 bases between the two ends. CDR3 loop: CASSLGENYEQYV. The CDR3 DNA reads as TGTGCCAGCAGCTTGGGGGAGAACTACGAGCAGTACGTC.

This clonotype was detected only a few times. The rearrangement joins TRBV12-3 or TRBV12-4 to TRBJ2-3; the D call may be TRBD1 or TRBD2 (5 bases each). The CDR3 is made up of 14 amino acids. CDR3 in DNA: TGTGCAGTGAGGCTCGAGGGGTGGGCAGATACGCAGTATTTT. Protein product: CAVRLEGWADTQYF.

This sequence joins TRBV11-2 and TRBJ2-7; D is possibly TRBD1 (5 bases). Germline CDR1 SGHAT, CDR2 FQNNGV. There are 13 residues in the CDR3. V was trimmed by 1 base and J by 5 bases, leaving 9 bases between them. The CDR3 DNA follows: TGTGCCAGCAGCTTAGGACTGGGGCACGAGCAGTACGTC. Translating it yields CASSLGLGHEQYV.

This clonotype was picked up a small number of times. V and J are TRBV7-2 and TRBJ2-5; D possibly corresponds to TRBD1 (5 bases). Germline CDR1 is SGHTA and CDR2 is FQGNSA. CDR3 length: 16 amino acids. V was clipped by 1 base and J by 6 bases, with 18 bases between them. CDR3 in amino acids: CASSLEPIGALKTQYF. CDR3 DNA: TGTGCCAGCAGCTTAGAGCCGATAGGGGCTTTAAAGACCCAGTACTTC.

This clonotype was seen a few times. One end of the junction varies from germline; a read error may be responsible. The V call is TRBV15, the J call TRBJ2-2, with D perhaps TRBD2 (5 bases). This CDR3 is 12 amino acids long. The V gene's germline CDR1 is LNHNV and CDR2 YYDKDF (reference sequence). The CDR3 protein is CATSRGSDFTHF. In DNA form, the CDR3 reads TGTGCCACCAGCAGAGGCTCGGACTTCACCCATTTT.

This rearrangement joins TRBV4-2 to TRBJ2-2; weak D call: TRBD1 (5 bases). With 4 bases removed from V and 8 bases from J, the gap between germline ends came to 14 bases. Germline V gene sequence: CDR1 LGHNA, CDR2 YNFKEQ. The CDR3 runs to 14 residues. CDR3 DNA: TGTGCCAGCAGCCTTAATCCAGGGTGGGGGGAGCTGTTTTTT. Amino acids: CASSLNPGWGELFF.

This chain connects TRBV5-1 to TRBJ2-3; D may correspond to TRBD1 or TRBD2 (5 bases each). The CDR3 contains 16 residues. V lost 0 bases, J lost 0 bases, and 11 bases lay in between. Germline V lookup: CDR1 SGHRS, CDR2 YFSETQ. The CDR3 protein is CASSLAWGSSTDTQYF. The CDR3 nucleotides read TGCGCCAGCAGCTTGGCTTGGGGGTCTAGCACAGATACGCAGTATTTT.

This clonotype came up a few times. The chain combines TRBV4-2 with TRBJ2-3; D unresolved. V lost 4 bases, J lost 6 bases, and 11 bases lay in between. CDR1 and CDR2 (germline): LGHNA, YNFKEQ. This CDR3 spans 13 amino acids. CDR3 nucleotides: TGTGCCAGCAGCCGGATTGGGGATGATACGCAGTATTTT. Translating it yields CASSRIGDDTQYF.

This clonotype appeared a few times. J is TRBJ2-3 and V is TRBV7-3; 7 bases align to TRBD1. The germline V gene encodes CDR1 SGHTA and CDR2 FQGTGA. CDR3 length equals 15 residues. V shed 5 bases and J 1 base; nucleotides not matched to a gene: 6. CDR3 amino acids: CASSTIGQGTDTQYF. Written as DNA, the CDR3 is TGTGCCAGCAGCACTATCGGACAGGGCACAGATACGCAGTATTTT.

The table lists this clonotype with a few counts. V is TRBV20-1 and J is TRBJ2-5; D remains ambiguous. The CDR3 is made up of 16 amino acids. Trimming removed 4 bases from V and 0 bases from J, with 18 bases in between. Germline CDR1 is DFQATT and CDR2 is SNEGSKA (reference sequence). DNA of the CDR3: TGCAGTGCTACATTTGGCCCGACTTTGTACCAAGAGACCCAGTACTTC. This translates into CSATFGPTLYQETQYF.

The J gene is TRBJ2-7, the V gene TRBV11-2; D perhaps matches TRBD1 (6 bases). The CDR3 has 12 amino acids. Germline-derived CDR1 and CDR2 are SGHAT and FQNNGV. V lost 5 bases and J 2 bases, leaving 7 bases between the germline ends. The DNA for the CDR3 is TGTGCCAGCAGCCCAGGGGCCTACGAGCAGTACGTC. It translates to CASSPGAYEQYV.

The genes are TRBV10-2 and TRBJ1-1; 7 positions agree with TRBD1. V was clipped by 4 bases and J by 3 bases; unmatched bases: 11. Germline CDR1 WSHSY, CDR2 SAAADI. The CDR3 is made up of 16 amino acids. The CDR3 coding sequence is TGCGCCAGCAGTGGGGTGGGAGGGGGCAAAGACACTGAAGCTTTCTTT. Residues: CASSGVGGGKDTEAFF.

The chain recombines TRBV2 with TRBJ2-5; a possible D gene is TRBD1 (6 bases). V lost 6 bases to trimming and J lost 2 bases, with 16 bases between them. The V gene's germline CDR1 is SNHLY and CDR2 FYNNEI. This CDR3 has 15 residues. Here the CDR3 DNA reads TGTGCCAGCAGGGGGGAAGGGACACAACAAGAGACCCAGTACTTC. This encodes CASRGEGTQQETQYF.

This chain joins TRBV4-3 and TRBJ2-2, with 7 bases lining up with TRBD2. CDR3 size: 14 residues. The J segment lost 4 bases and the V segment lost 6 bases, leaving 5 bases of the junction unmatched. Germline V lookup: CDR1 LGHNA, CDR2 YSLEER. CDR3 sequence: CASSAGVVTGELFF. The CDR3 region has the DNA TGCGCCAGCAGTGCGGGGGTCGTCACCGGGGAGCTGTTTTTT.